The sequence of this T cell receptor beta chain was determined in a study of T-cell memory formation after mild COVID-19. The TCR alpha and TCR beta cDNA libraries, bearing sample barcodes and UMIs, were generated by 5'RACE using constant-segment primers. A single record per CDR3 protein comes from TCRdb applying MiXCR to the 5' RACE reads. The table lists fewer than 550,000 distinct CDR3 sequences, 20% of them singletons. The CDR3 consists of 15 residues. The V gene lost 0 bases and the J gene lost 9 bases, with 18 bases spanning the gap. Germline V gives CDR1 LGHDT, CDR2 YNNKEL (reference sequence).

The sequenced sample consisted of PBMCs or a T cell subset sorted from them (not recorded which). The clonotype comes from an adult woman who had mild COVID-19 (a few samples of this study predate the infection). Cell type and time point are not known. The gene calls are TRBV3-1 and TRBJ2-7; D not certain. The CDR3 loop reads CASSQDYDASRRQYF. The CDR3 nucleotides read TGTGCCAGCAGCCAAGACTACGACGCATCAAGGAGGCAGTACTTC.